This T cell receptor (beta chain) was captured by sequencing in a study of blood T cell repertoires in COVID-19. Study overall: T cells, B-cell-depleted T cells, or PBMCs provided the cDNA or gDNA that served as material.

Original analysis: Estimated nucleated cell counts came from reference gene primer amplification. The data were produced by immunoSEQ multiplex PCR, yet TCRdb's version contains in-frame clones alone and is incomplete. Clonal size and the V and J genes are those of that table, whereas D and trimming came from the DNA. The sample holds roughly 120,000 clones, 84% seen once. The germline V and J ends were trimmed by 2 bases and 6 bases, with 8 bases remaining between them. The CDR3 totals 12 residues. Germline CDR1 SGHDT, CDR2 YYEEEE. V usage is TRBV5-6 and J usage is TRBJ1-1; D is undetermined. This sequence was found in an elderly woman with active or convalescent COVID-19. Material: peripheral blood. The CDR3 is CASSLGLAEAFF. In nucleotides, the CDR3 is TGTGCCAGCAGCTTAGGACTGGCTGAAGCTTTCTTT.